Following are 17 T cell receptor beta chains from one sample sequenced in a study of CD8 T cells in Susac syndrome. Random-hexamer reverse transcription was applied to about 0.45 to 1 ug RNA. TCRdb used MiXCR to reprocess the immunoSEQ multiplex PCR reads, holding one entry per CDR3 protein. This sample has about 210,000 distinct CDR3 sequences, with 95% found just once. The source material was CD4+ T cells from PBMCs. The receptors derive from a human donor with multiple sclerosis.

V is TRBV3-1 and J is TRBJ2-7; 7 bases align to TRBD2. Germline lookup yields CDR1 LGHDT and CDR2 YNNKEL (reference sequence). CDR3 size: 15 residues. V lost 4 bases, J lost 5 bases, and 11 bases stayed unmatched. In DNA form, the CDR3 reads TGTGCCAGCAGCCTTCTGTCGGGAGGCCCCCACGAGCAGTACTTC. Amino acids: CASSLLSGGPHEQYF.

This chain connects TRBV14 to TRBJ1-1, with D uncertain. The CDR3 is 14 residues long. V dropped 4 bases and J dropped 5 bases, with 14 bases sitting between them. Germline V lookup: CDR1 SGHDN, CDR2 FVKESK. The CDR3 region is CASSPFLRETEAFF. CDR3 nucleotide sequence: TGTGCCAGCAGCCCCTTCCTAAGGGAGACTGAAGCTTTCTTT.

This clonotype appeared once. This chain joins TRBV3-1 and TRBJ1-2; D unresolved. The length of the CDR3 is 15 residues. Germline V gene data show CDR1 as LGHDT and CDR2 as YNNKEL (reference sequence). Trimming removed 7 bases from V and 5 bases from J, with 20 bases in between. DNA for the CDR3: TGTGCCAGCACCACCACTTTTGGAAGAGGGTATGGCTACACCTTC. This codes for CASTTTFGRGYGYTF.

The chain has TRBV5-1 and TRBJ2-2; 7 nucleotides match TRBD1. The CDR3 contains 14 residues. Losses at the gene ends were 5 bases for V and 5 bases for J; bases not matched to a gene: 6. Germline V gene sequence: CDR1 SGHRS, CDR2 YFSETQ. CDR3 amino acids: CASRDGTATGELFF. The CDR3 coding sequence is TGCGCCAGCAGAGACGGGACAGCAACCGGGGAGCTGTTTTTT.

The CDR3 reads CASSPRTGFHEQYF. In nucleotides, the CDR3 is TGTGCCAGCAGCCCGCGGACAGGGTTCCACGAGCAGTACTTC. The chain recombines TRBV7-2 with TRBJ2-7; 8 nucleotides align to TRBD1. The V gene end was trimmed by 5 bases and the J gene end by 5 bases; junction bases not matched to a gene: 8. CDR1 SGHTA and CDR2 FQGNSA come from the germline V gene. This CDR3 has 14 residues.

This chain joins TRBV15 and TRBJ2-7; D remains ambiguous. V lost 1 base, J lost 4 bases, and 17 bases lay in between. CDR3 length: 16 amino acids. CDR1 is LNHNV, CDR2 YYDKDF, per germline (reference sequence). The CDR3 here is CATSRGRLLGGYEQYF. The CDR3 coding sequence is TGTGCCACCAGCAGAGGACGATTACTGGGTGGGTACGAGCAGTACTTC.

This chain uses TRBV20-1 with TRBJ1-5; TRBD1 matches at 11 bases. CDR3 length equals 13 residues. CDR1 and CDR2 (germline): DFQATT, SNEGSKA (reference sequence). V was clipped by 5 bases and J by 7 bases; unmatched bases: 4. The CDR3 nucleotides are TGCAGTGCTGGACAGGGGGCAGAGCAGCCCCAGCATTTT. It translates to CSAGQGAEQPQHF.

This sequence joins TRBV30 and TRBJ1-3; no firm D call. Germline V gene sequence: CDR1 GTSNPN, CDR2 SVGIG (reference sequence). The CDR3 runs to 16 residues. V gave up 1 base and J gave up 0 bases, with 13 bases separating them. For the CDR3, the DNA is TGTGCCTGGAGTGCCCGATTGGGTGTCTCTGGAAACACCATATATTTT. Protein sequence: CAWSARLGVSGNTIYF.

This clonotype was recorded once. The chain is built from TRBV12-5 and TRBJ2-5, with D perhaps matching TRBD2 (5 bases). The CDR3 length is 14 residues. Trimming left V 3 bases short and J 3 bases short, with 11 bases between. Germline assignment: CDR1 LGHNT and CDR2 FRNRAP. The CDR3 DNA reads TGTGCTAGTGGTTTTGGACTGCGGGAAGAGACCCAGTACTTC. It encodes CASGFGLREETQYF.

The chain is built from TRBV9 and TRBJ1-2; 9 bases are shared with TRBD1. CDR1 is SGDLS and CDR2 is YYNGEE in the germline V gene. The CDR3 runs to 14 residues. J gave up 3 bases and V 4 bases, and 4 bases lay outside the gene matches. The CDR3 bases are TGTGCCAGCAGCCGGGACAGGGATTACTATGGCTACACCTTC. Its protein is CASSRDRDYYGYTF.

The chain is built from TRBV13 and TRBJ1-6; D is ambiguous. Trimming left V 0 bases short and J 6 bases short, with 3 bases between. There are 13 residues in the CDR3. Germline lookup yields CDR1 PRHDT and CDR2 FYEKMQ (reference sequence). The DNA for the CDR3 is TGTGCCAGCAGCTTAGGTAGTAATTCACCCCTCCACTTT. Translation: CASSLGSNSPLHF.

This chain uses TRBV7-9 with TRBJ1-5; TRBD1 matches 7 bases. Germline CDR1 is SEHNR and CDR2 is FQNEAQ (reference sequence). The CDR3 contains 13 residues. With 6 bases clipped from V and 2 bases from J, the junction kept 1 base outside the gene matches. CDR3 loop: CASSGQGNQPQHF. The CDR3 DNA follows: TGTGCCAGCAGTGGACAGGGCAATCAGCCCCAGCATTTT.

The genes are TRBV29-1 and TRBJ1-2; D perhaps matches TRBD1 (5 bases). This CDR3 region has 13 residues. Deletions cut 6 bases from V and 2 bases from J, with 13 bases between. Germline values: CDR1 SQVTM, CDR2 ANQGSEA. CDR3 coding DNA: TGCAGCGTCGGGAGGGACGGCAACTATGGCTACACCTTC. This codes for CSVGRDGNYGYTF.

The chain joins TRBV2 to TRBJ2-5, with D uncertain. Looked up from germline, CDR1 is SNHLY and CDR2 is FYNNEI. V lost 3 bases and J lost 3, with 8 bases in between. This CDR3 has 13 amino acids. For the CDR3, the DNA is TGTGCCAGCAGTGACTCCACGGAAGAGACCCAGTACTTC. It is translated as CASSDSTEETQYF.

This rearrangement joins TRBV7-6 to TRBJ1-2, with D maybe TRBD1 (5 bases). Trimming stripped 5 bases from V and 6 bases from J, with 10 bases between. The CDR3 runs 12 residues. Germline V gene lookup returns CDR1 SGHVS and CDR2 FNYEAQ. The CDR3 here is CASSTGGDGYTF. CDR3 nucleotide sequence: TGTGCCAGCAGCACGGGAGGGGATGGCTACACCTTC.

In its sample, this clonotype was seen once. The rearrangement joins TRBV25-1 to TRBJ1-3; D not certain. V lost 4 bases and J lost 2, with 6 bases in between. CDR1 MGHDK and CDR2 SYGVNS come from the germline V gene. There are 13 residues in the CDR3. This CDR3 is CASSGYPGNTIYF. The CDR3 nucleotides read TGTGCCAGCAGTGGGTATCCTGGAAACACCATATATTTT.

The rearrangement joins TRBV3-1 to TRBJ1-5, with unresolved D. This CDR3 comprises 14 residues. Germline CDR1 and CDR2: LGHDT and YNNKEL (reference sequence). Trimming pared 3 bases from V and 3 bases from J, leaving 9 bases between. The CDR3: CASSHRPYNQPQHF. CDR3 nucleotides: TGTGCCAGCAGCCACAGGCCATACAATCAGCCCCAGCATTTT.